A selection of T cell receptor beta chains follows, all from one sample in a study of cytotoxic CD8 clonotypes in ibrutinib-treated CLL. TCRdb's table, derived via immunoSEQ multiplex PCR, lists solely in-frame clones and lacks some. The sample shows 60,000 to 65,000 clones, approximately 54% of them seen only once. Sequencing used PBMCs, obtained after 12 months of ibrutinib treatment. The receptors originated from a human donor with chronic lymphocytic leukemia. Each CDR3 is given with its conserved first and last residue. Each record gives: CDR3 DNA, CDR3 protein, D gene, V gene, J gene, clone size. D genes are given only for firm matches. Clone size, where shown, is once, few, many, or a class for clones that have expanded.

CDR3 DNA: TGTGCCAGCACAATGGGACTAGCGGCCTACAATGAGCAGTTCTTC; CDR3 protein: CASTMGLAAYNEQFF; D gene: TRBD2; V gene: TRBV7-6; J gene: TRBJ2-1; clone size: .
CDR3 DNA: TGTGCCAGCAGCTTGCAATTCTATGGCTACACCTTC; CDR3 protein: CASSLQFYGYTF; D gene: .; V gene: TRBV5-4; J gene: TRBJ1-2; clone size: .
CDR3 DNA: TGTGCCAGCAGCCAAGTCGGGTCGGGAGCTTTCTACGAGCAGTACTTC; CDR3 protein: CASSQVGSGAFYEQYF; D gene: .; V gene: TRBV4-2; J gene: TRBJ2-7; clone size: .
CDR3 DNA: TGTGCCAGCAGCGGGCGGAAACTTCACAATGAGCAGTTCTTC; CDR3 protein: CASSGRKLHNEQFF; D gene: .; V gene: TRBV7-9; J gene: TRBJ2-1; clone size: few
CDR3 DNA: TGTGCCAGCAGCGGGACTTCAGGCAATCAGCCCCAGCATTTT; CDR3 protein: CASSGTSGNQPQHF; D gene: .; V gene: TRBV9; J gene: TRBJ1-5; clone size: .
CDR3 DNA: TGTGCCATCAGTGAAGTAGGGAATGAGCAGTTCTTC; CDR3 protein: CAISEVGNEQFF; D gene: .; V gene: TRBV10-3; J gene: TRBJ2-1; clone size: .
CDR3 DNA: TGTGCCAGCAGCCAACCTCCCGGGACTAGCGGGACTCCCTACTACAATGAGCAGTTCTTC; CDR3 protein: CASSQPPGTSGTPYYNEQFF; D gene: TRBD2; V gene: TRBV28; J gene: TRBJ2-1; clone size: .
CDR3 DNA: TGCGCCAGCAGCTTCGGGGGGCGCACCGGGGAGCTGTTTTTT; CDR3 protein: CASSFGGRTGELFF; D gene: .; V gene: TRBV5-1; J gene: TRBJ2-2; clone size: .
CDR3 DNA: TGTGCCAGCAGCTCCGGGACAGGGGCCTACAATGAGCAGTTCTTC; CDR3 protein: CASSSGTGAYNEQFF; D gene: TRBD1; V gene: TRBV7-8; J gene: TRBJ2-1; clone size: .
CDR3 DNA: TGTGCCAGTAGTATGAGACAGGGGGCACTAGAAAATGAGCAGTTCTTC; CDR3 protein: CASSMRQGALENEQFF; D gene: TRBD1; V gene: TRBV19; J gene: TRBJ2-1; clone size: .
CDR3 DNA: TGTGCCAGCAGCCAGGGACATCCCTCCTACGAGCAGTACTTC; CDR3 protein: CASSQGHPSYEQYF; D gene: .; V gene: TRBV7-7; J gene: TRBJ2-7; clone size: .
CDR3 DNA: TGTGCCAGCATACAGGCCTATGAGCAGTTCTTC; CDR3 protein: CASIQAYEQFF; D gene: .; V gene: TRBV28; J gene: TRBJ2-1; clone size: few
CDR3 DNA: TGTGCCAGCTCACCACCAGGACAGGGGTCGTACGAGCAGTACTTC; CDR3 protein: CASSPPGQGSYEQYF; D gene: TRBD1; V gene: TRBV18; J gene: TRBJ2-7; clone size: once
CDR3 DNA: TGTGCTTGGGGCGGGGGGTCCTACGAGCAGTACTTC; CDR3 protein: CAWGGGSYEQYF; D gene: TRBD2; V gene: TRBV30; J gene: TRBJ2-7; clone size: .
CDR3 DNA: TGCAGCGCAGGACAGGGGAGTGATCAGCCCCAGCATTTT; CDR3 protein: CSAGQGSDQPQHF; D gene: TRBD1; V gene: TRBV29-1; J gene: TRBJ1-5; clone size: .
CDR3 DNA: TGTGCCAGCAGCATGGGGCACTCCCCGGGAGGGGCCAACGTCCTGACTTTC; CDR3 protein: CASSMGHSPGGANVLTF; D gene: .; V gene: TRBV11-2; J gene: TRBJ2-6; clone size: once
CDR3 DNA: TGTGCCAGCAGTTTTTCGGCGGGGATCTCTGGGGCCAACGTCCTGACTTTC; CDR3 protein: CASSFSAGISGANVLTF; D gene: .; V gene: TRBV28; J gene: TRBJ2-6; clone size: few
CDR3 DNA: TGTGCCAGCAGCCCGGCCCTTGGTACACCCCTCCACTTT; CDR3 protein: CASSPALGTPLHF; D gene: .; V gene: TRBV5-6; J gene: TRBJ1-6; clone size: medium-sized
CDR3 DNA: TGTGCCAGCAGCTTGTGGGGCAGGGGGAACACTGAAGCTTTCTTT; CDR3 protein: CASSLWGRGNTEAFF; D gene: .; V gene: TRBV5-6; J gene: TRBJ1-1; clone size: many
CDR3 DNA: TGTGCCAGCAGCCTGTTTGGGAGCGAGATCGGGGAGCTGTTTTTT; CDR3 protein: CASSLFGSEIGELFF; D gene: .; V gene: TRBV7-2; J gene: TRBJ2-2; clone size: once
CDR3 DNA: TGTGCCAGCAGTCACCAGGGACAGGCCCTTTGGGAGGGGCTGACCGGGGAGCTGTTTTTT; CDR3 protein: CASSHQGQALWEGLTGELFF; D gene: .; V gene: TRBV28; J gene: TRBJ2-2; clone size: .
CDR3 DNA: TGTGCCAGCACTCTGACCGGGACGGAGCAGTTCTTC; CDR3 protein: CASTLTGTEQFF; D gene: .; V gene: TRBV6-1; J gene: TRBJ2-1; clone size: .
CDR3 DNA: TGCGCCAGCAGCTTGACAGCGAACACTGAAGCTTTCTTT; CDR3 protein: CASSLTANTEAFF; D gene: .; V gene: TRBV5-4; J gene: TRBJ1-1; clone size: .
CDR3 DNA: TGTGCCATCAGTGAGCCTCGTACAGGGGTCGGAAATCAGCCCCAGCATTTT; CDR3 protein: CAISEPRTGVGNQPQHF; D gene: TRBD1; V gene: TRBV10-3; J gene: TRBJ1-5; clone size: many
CDR3 DNA: TGTGCCAGCAGCTTAGGGCGTCTAGCGGGGGGTTCAGATACGCAGTATTTT; CDR3 protein: CASSLGRLAGGSDTQYF; D gene: TRBD2; V gene: TRBV11-2; J gene: TRBJ2-3; clone size: .
CDR3 DNA: TGTGCCGCCTCAAAGGACGGGTACGAGCAGTACTTC; CDR3 protein: CAASKDGYEQYF; D gene: .; V gene: TRBV10-3; J gene: TRBJ2-7; clone size: .
CDR3 DNA: TGTGCCAGCAGAACGGGACGCGGGTCACAAGAGACCCAGTACTTC; CDR3 protein: CASRTGRGSQETQYF; D gene: .; V gene: TRBV7-6; J gene: TRBJ2-5; clone size: .
CDR3 DNA: TGTGCCAGCAGCTTGGGAAACACCATATATTTT; CDR3 protein: CASSLGNTIYF; D gene: .; V gene: TRBV11-2; J gene: TRBJ1-3; clone size: .
CDR3 DNA: TGTGCCAGCTCACCGTTCAGGGGGAATCAGCCCCAGCATTTT; CDR3 protein: CASSPFRGNQPQHF; D gene: TRBD1; V gene: TRBV18; J gene: TRBJ1-5; clone size: .
CDR3 DNA: TGCGCCAGCAAGGGACTAGCGGGAGCCTACGAGCAGTACTTC; CDR3 protein: CASKGLAGAYEQYF; D gene: TRBD2; V gene: TRBV5-1; J gene: TRBJ2-7; clone size: .